This T cell receptor (beta chain) was obtained from a study of blood T cell repertoires in COVID-19 (dated by TCRdb to the early 2020s). At the level of the whole study: Collaborator samples came from the United States, Italy and Spain and covered acute and convalescent phases of COVID-19. The prospective study material was composed of cDNA or gDNA derived from T cells, B-cell-depleted T cells, or PBMCs. Subjects who had been exposed to COVID-19, were actively infected with it, or had recovered from it provided the deeply sampled blood TCRbeta repertoires that made up the dataset. The repertoires were made available in a free public database intended to serve as a resource for research on the immune response to SARS-CoV-2. Samples were obtained from the ongoing ImmuneRACE study (first 160 participants) and from over 1,000 subjects provided by 6 global collaborators. A de-identified subject ID, COVID-19 status, age in years and sex were almost always included in the sample metadata. HLA class I and class II types, where available, came from metadata supplied by the sample provider rather than from assay-based typing.

The paper's findings and limits, for the study overall: Clinical and demographic metadata were provided uncurated, with the amount varying by source and participant.

In the prospective study, participants were about 18 to 100 years old, resided in about two dozen geographic areas of the United States, and were enrolled through a virtual design. To assign participants to cohorts, the prospective study relied on clinical history that participants themselves reported in a screening survey and a study questionnaire. ImmuneRACE Cohort 3 recovered participants were defined by two consecutive negative NP/OP PCR tests, healthcare professional clearance, or symptom resolution. Each participant in the prospective study had whole blood, serum and a nasopharyngeal or oropharyngeal swab collected by mobile phlebotomists. Additional blood draws and questionnaires over an approximately two-month period could optionally be provided by prospective study participants. Prospective study blood samples were shipped either frozen or at room temperature before DNA extraction. Concerning this clone itself: No cognate antigen has been identified for it. Per-base quality was not reported, and no clone a single base away is much larger than it.

TCRbeta CDR3 regions were amplified from genomic DNA by means of the immunoSEQ Assay, a bias-controlled multiplex PCR. Regarding the original processing steps: The number of nucleated cells in each sample was estimated by amplification of reference gene primers within the assay. To quantify the absolute abundance of each unique TCRbeta CDR3 rearrangement, sequence reads were collapsed and filtered. For each sample, productive Simpson clonality was calculated as the square root of Simpson's diversity index across productive rearrangements. TCRdb's version of the immuneACCESS table is confined to in-frame rearrangements and falls short of the full clone set. An unresolved V gene accounts for under half of the shortfall where checked; the remainder is of unknown origin. The DNA gave D and trimming, while V, J and clone size come from that table. The sample contains some 460,000 clones, 75% to 90% of them found a single time. The ten biggest clones cover 0.7% of the sample.

Taken from cysteine to phenylalanine, the CDR3 has 15 residues. The only DNA kept is the CDR3, 45 bases in frame from the first base. Trimming takes 0 bases from V and 4 bases from J, and the germline ends sit 10 bases apart. CDR1 and CDR2, per the germline V gene (reference sequence), are GTSNPN and SVGIG. Recombination linked TRBV30 to TRBJ1-6, with the D gene not confidently named. The source is a woman aged 18-35 years who had recovered from COVID-19. The sample comprised PBMCs or T cells enriched from blood (not recorded which). CDR3 sequence: CAWSVQSPYNSPLHF. The nucleotide sequence is TGTGCCTGGAGTGTACAGAGCCCTTATAATTCACCCCTCCACTTT.